This T cell receptor delta chain was captured in a study of gamma-delta T cells after stem cell transplantation. The sample holds a few counts of this clone. The CDR3 is 16 residues long. From germline, CDR1 is GEAIGNYY and CDR2 EKD. J was trimmed by 5 bases and V by 3 bases; bases with no gene match: 8. TCRdb reran clone calling via CATT on the RT-PCR reads. Of about 5,000 delta-chain clones in the sample, 1.5% to 2.5% were seen once. The sequence came from a human donor. It is not recorded whose cells these are; they may come from a transplant donor. V gene TRDV2 combines with J gene TRDJ1; 13 positions agree with TRDD3. Sequencing input: gamma-delta T cells. The CDR3 reads CACDALLGDTRDKLIF. CDR3 DNA: TGTGCCTGTGACGCCCTACTGGGGGATACGCGGGATAAACTCATCTTT.